The entry below gives a single T cell receptor (beta chain) sequence along with its context. Its specificity is unknown. Each CDR3 protein gets one entry after TCRdb re-called the 5' RACE reads with MiXCR. The sample has about 400,000 distinct CDR3 sequences, 20% to 25% seen once. These data belong to a study of CD8 T cells in ankylosing spondylitis. Germline V gives CDR1 DFQATT, CDR2 SNEGSKA (reference sequence). The CDR3 covers 17 residues. Trimming cost V 5 bases and J 4 bases; bases outside gene matches: 9. General study points: A TCR beta motif of eight highly homologous variants appeared characteristic of ankylosing spondylitis blood. Previously reported in reactive arthritis synovial fluid and blood were some of the motif variants.

Sample: blood, either unsorted or a sorted T cell fraction (not recorded which). The sequence came from a male donor with ankylosing spondylitis or in good health (not recorded which). The chain combines TRBV20-1 with TRBJ2-2; 14 bases align to TRBD2. The CDR3 is CSAFRLAGGASTGELFF. In DNA, the CDR3 is TGCAGTGCTTTTCGACTAGCGGGGGGGGCTAGCACCGGGGAGCTGTTTTTT.